These T cell receptor beta chains were read from a single sample in a study of blood T cell repertoires in COVID-19. Assay: immunoSEQ multiplex PCR; the TCRdb copy retains only in-frame clones and omits some. In the table there are fewer than 150,000 clones, 75% to 90% of which are singletons. The sample taken for sequencing was peripheral blood. These TCRs come from a woman aged 45 to 65 who had recovered from COVID-19. Each CDR3 is given with its conserved first and last residue.

V	J	CDR3
TRBV5-6	TRBJ1-4	CASSFRPGHALSTNEKLFF
TRBV2	TRBJ2-7	CASSEEGLASYEQYF
TRBV21-1	TRBJ1-5	CASSKGPGWEPQHF
TRBV11-2	TRBJ2-3	CASSLQRGGRSDTQYF
TRBV5-4	TRBJ2-2	CASSLGLASTGELFF
TRBV2	TRBJ1-5	CASRSGQGVYRGNQPQHF
TRBV5-1	TRBJ1-3	CASSLQGISGNTIYF
TRBV7-9	TRBJ1-1	CASSSQGRTEAFF
TRBV6-1	TRBJ1-2	CASSESVNYGYTF
TRBV29-1	TRBJ1-3	CSVATGATGNTIYF
TRBV4-1	TRBJ2-1	CASSKGLAGPRGGNEQFF
TRBV12-5	TRBJ1-1	CASGLWSGGSTEAFF
TRBV7-2	TRBJ2-5	CASSLKGLAGGTQETQYF
TRBV11-1	TRBJ2-3	CASSLGRADTQYF
TRBV2	TRBJ1-3	CASSMDRAFYSGNTIYF
TRBV24-1	TRBJ2-2	CATSVQGDGELFF
TRBV11-2	TRBJ1-3	CASSLTDTRNTIYF
TRBV4-1	TRBJ2-2	CASSQEGLLTGELFF
TRBV7-8	TRBJ1-5	CASSLARPGVGGSNQPQHF
TRBV5-6	TRBJ2-3	CASSFLFGGDTQYF
TRBV27	TRBJ2-5	CATPGGRETQYF
TRBV9	TRBJ2-3	CASSVGGGLTDTQYF
TRBV6-5	TRBJ1-1	CASSYSNSYTEAFF
TRBV7-2	TRBJ1-1	CASSLSTGNTEAFF
TRBV4-1	TRBJ1-6	CASSPTYSYNSPLHF
TRBV15	TRBJ1-6	CATSRDQAVRSYNSPLHF
TRBV7-6	TRBJ2-3	CASSSPTSGRRADTQYF
TRBV5-6	TRBJ2-6	CASRTGVDSGANVLTF
TRBV7-9	TRBJ1-5	CASSPGTVHQPQHF
TRBV6-2/TRBV6-3	TRBJ2-5	CASSPPLAGFQETQYF
TRBV9	TRBJ2-5	CASSRRGGAQETQYF
TRBV15	TRBJ1-1	CATSRDRGLNTEAFF
TRBV7-3	TRBJ2-2	CATGTGELFF
TRBV5-1	TRBJ1-6	CATTHGDRGNSPLHF
TRBV5-1	TRBJ1-4	CASSLQGGDEKLFF
TRBV5-5	TRBJ2-1	CASSATLAGNNEQFF
TRBV3-1/TRBV3-2	TRBJ2-1	CASSPTGGGGEVGEQFF
TRBV7-3	TRBJ2-5	CASSLGLADYQETQYF